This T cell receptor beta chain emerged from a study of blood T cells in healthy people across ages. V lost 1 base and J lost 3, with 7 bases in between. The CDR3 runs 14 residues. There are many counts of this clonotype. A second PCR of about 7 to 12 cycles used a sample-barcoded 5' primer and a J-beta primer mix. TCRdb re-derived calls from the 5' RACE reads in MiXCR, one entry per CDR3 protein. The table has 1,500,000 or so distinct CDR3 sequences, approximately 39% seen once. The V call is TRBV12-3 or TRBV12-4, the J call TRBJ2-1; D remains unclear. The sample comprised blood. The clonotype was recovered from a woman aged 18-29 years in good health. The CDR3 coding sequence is TGTGCCAGCAGTTTAGTCACTGACTACAATGAGCAGTTCTTC. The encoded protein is CASSLVTDYNEQFF.